The next 29 T cell receptor beta chains were all read from a single sample in a study of low-dose radiotherapy and immunotherapy resistance in tumors. Both TCRalpha and TCRbeta chains were reverse transcribed with V-gene-specific primers. With a V-primer adapter and a constant-region primer, TCRs were amplified for 20 to 25 PCR cycles. One entry per CDR3 protein, called by TCRdb with MiXCR from the reads. The data show tens of thousands of distinct CDR3 sequences, 8% to 10% seen once. Described time point: before trial treatment. The sequencing used PBMCs, collected before treatment. The receptors come from a male donor with prostate cancer.

Many counts were recorded for this clonotype. This sequence joins TRBV6-2 or TRBV6-3 and TRBJ2-1; 12 bases are a match to TRBD2. V lost 3 bases, J lost 5 bases, and 14 bases stayed unmatched. Germline V lookup: CDR1 MNHEY, CDR2 SVGEGT. The CDR3 has 19 amino acids. DNA of the CDR3: TGTGCCAGCAGTTATTTGGGACTAGCGGGCATTATCAGGGACAATGAGCAGTTCTTC. It codes for CASSYLGLAGIIRDNEQFF.

This clonotype was seen at least ten times. The CDR3 loop is CASSIWGEVRNEQFF. The CDR3 coding sequence is TGCGCCAGCAGCATATGGGGGGAGGTTCGGAATGAGCAGTTCTTC. The chain carries TRBV5-1 and TRBJ2-1, with D possibly TRBD2 on 6 matching bases. The germline V gene encodes CDR1 SGHRS and CDR2 YFSETQ. The CDR3 sequence is 15 residues long. Trimming took off 4 bases at V and 7 bases at J, with 18 bases between the two ends.

This clonotype was seen repeatedly, ten times or more. The chain carries TRBV20-1 and TRBJ2-2, with D possibly TRBD2 on 6 matching bases. The CDR3 spans 15 residues. V was clipped by 3 bases and J by 5 bases, with 16 bases between them. Germline V gene sequence: CDR1 DFQATT, CDR2 SNEGSKA (reference sequence). The CDR3 reads CSASLPGSRTGELFF. Written as DNA, the CDR3 is TGCAGTGCTAGTCTACCCGGGAGTAGGACCGGGGAGCTGTTTTTT.

There are many counts of this clonotype. The rearrangement uses TRBV28 and TRBJ1-1; 8 bases agree with TRBD1. V shed 3 bases and J 5 bases; nucleotides not matched to a gene: 8. Germline V gene data show CDR1 as MDHEN and CDR2 as SYDVKM. CDR3 length: 15 amino acids. The chain's CDR3 is CASSFSTGVKTEAFF. As DNA, the CDR3 is TGTGCCAGCAGTTTCTCGACAGGGGTAAAGACTGAAGCTTTCTTT.

This clonotype was counted many times. V gene TRBV6-6 combines with J gene TRBJ2-1; 7 positions match TRBD2. Germline loops: CDR1 MNHNY, CDR2 SVGAGI (reference sequence). V was pared by 1 base and J by 8 bases, with 5 bases of the junction left unmatched. CDR3 size: 14 residues. The CDR3 DNA is TGTGCCAGCAGTTACTGGAGACTAGCCCATGAGCAGTTCTTC. It yields the protein CASSYWRLAHEQFF.

This clonotype was picked up many times. The V call is TRBV30, the J call TRBJ1-2; 10 bases are a match to TRBD1. The CDR3 covers 12 residues. V was clipped by 4 bases and J by 6 bases; unmatched bases: 2. Germline V lookup: CDR1 GTSNPN, CDR2 SVGIG (reference sequence). This chain's CDR3 is CAWKGQGHGYTF. DNA of the CDR3: TGTGCCTGGAAGGGACAGGGGCATGGCTACACCTTC.

This clonotype was detected many times. The J gene is TRBJ2-3, the V gene TRBV5-1; 12 bases line up with TRBD2. The CDR3 consists of 16 residues. Germline V gene data show CDR1 as SGHRS and CDR2 as YFSETQ. V was clipped by 4 bases and J by 8 bases; unmatched bases: 11. In DNA form, the CDR3 reads TGCGCCAGCAGCCCGGGACGACTAGCGGGAGTCTCTACGCAGTATTTT. Protein: CASSPGRLAGVSTQYF. The variable domain in full, completed from reference TRBV5-1 and TRBJ2-3, reads KAGVTQTPRYLIKTRGQQVTLSCSPISGHRSVSWYQQTPGQGLQFLFEYFSETQRNKGNFPGRFSGRQFSNSRSEMNVSTLELGDSALYLCASSPGRLAGVSTQYFGPGTRLTVL.

This clonotype was seen repeatedly, ten times or more. The chain carries TRBV20-1 and TRBJ2-1; TRBD2 is a possible D gene (5 bases). CDR1 and CDR2 from the germline V gene are DFQATT and SNEGSKA (reference sequence). The CDR3 extends over 14 amino acids. The V end was cut by 6 bases, the J end by 6 bases, with 18 bases between. The CDR3 nucleotides are TGCAGTGCGCCGGACTCATACCCCCCCAATGAGCAGTTCTTC. Its protein product is CSAPDSYPPNEQFF.

This clonotype was counted ten times or more. This chain connects TRBV7-2 to TRBJ2-1, with a possible D match to TRBD2 (5 bases). The CDR3 has 15 residues. Germline V gene data show CDR1 as SGHTA and CDR2 as FQGNSA. With 5 bases removed from V and 6 bases from J, the gap between germline ends came to 17 bases. The CDR3 sequence is CASSPNVGTSNEQFF. The CDR3 DNA follows: TGTGCCAGCAGCCCCAACGTGGGCACTAGCAATGAGCAGTTCTTC.

This clonotype was detected ten times or more. The chain joins TRBV28 to TRBJ2-4, with D unresolved. Trimming stripped 2 bases from V and 5 bases from J, with 13 bases between. The germline V gene has CDR1 MDHEN and CDR2 SYDVKM. This CDR3 has 15 residues. The CDR3 reads CASSLPGVRENIQYF. As DNA, the CDR3 is TGTGCCAGCAGTTTACCGGGCGTGAGAGAAAACATTCAGTACTTC. The full variable domain, completed using reference TRBV28 and TRBJ2-4, is DVKVTQSSRYLVKRTGEKVFLECVQDMDHENMFWYRQDPGLGLRLIYFSYDVKMKEKGDIPEGYSVSREKKERFSLILESASTNQTSMYLCASSLPGVRENIQYFGAGTRLSVL.

This clonotype was counted at least ten times. Written as DNA, the CDR3 is TGTGCCAGCTCACCGTCTGGTGGTTTGACTAGCAGCGAGCAGTACTTC. It translates to CASSPSGGLTSSEQYF. V gene TRBV18 combines with J gene TRBJ2-7; the match to TRBD2 covers 7 bases. Looked up from germline, CDR1 is KGHSH and CDR2 is LQKENI. The CDR3 covers 16 residues. Losses at the gene ends were 3 bases for V and 6 bases for J; bases not matched to a gene: 14.

On this clonotype: A far larger clone is just one base off, so this is likely a read error. V is TRBV28 and J is TRBJ2-7; D remains ambiguous. Germline lookup yields CDR1 MDHEN and CDR2 SYDVKM. The V gene lost 5 bases and the J gene lost 1 base, with 15 bases spanning the gap. The CDR3 is 15 residues long. The CDR3 DNA sequence: TGTGCCAGCAGTGAGTCGGCCCTGAAATCCTACGAGCAGTACTTC. Protein: CASSESALKSYEQYF.

This clonotype was seen at least ten times. The CDR3 sequence: CASSFHSTGEQYF. DNA for the CDR3: TGTGCCAGCAGTTTCCATTCTACGGGCGAGCAGTACTTC. The chain recombines TRBV2 with TRBJ2-7; D not certain. Germline-derived CDR1 and CDR2 are SNHLY and FYNNEI. The CDR3 is 13 residues long. V dropped 5 bases and J dropped 6 bases, with 14 bases sitting between them.

The sample holds a few counts of this clonotype. Since a much larger clone is just one base distant, this may be a read error. This chain's CDR3 is CASSLITEQFF. The CDR3 DNA sequence: TGTGCCAGCAGCTTAATTACTGAGCAGTTCTTC. V usage is TRBV5-5 and J usage is TRBJ2-1; D remains ambiguous. Germline V gene sequence: CDR1 SGHKS, CDR2 YYEKEE (reference sequence). V lost 2 bases, J lost 9 bases, and 6 bases lay in between. The CDR3 loop spans 11 amino acids.

This clonotype was found a few times. The chain couples TRBV20-1 to TRBJ1-1, with D perhaps TRBD1 (5 bases). The CDR3 is made up of 15 amino acids. The ends were cut back, 3 bases at V and 4 bases at J, with 18 bases in the middle. Germline CDR1 and CDR2: DFQATT and SNEGSKA (reference sequence). CDR3 in DNA: TGCAGTGCTAGCGACCCTGGTCCGGGGGGCACTGAAGCTTTCTTT. Its protein product is CSASDPGPGGTEAFF.

This clonotype was counted many times. V gene TRBV20-1 combines with J gene TRBJ2-1, with 8 bases matching TRBD2. From germline, CDR1 is DFQATT and CDR2 SNEGSKA (reference sequence). The CDR3 has 17 amino acids. Trimming at V came to 2 bases and at J to 3 bases, leaving 12 bases not matched to a gene. DNA of the CDR3: TGCAGTGCTAGACGCTCGGCTAGCGGGTTTGGCTACAATGAGCAGTTCTTC. Its translation: CSARRSASGFGYNEQFF.

There are many counts of this clonotype. The rearrangement uses TRBV3-1 and TRBJ2-3; 10 nucleotides agree with TRBD2. V lost 0 bases, J lost 6 bases, and 6 bases stayed unmatched. CDR3 size: 16 residues. Germline V gene sequence: CDR1 LGHDT, CDR2 YNNKEL (reference sequence). The CDR3 sequence: CASSQDPASGSDTQYF. CDR3 DNA sequence: TGTGCCAGCAGCCAAGATCCAGCTAGCGGGAGTGATACGCAGTATTTT.

This clonotype was observed at least ten times. CDR3 amino acids: CASSYSPNEQFF. The CDR3, as DNA: TGTGCCAGCAGTTATAGCCCAAATGAGCAGTTCTTC. This chain links TRBV4-2 with TRBJ2-1; D not certain. V was clipped by 6 bases and J by 7 bases, with 10 bases between them. The CDR3 sequence is 12 residues long. Germline lookup yields CDR1 LGHNA and CDR2 YNFKEQ.

As regards this clonotype: It is likely a read error: a sequence one base away is far more abundant. The V call is TRBV28, the J call TRBJ2-4; TRBD1 aligns across 9 bases. Trimming removed 5 bases from V and 13 bases from J; junction bases left unmatched: 15. Germline CDR1 reads MDHEN; CDR2 reads SYDVKM. The CDR3 loop spans 15 amino acids. DNA of the CDR3: TGTGCCAGCAGTAGAAGGACAGGGGTTTACAATGAGCAGTACTTC. Its translation is CASSRRTGVYNEQYF.

This clonotype was detected many times. This sequence joins TRBV7-2 and TRBJ2-1, with D hard to call. Trimming took 5 bases from V and 5 from J, leaving 4 bases between them. Germline-derived CDR1 and CDR2 are SGHTA and FQGNSA. The CDR3 totals 11 residues. The CDR3 reads CASSTNNEQFF. CDR3 nucleotides: TGTGCCAGCAGCACAAACAATGAGCAGTTCTTC.

This clonotype was counted ten times or more. The J gene is TRBJ1-5, the V gene TRBV7-2; no definite D call. V dropped 0 bases and J dropped 4 bases, with 10 bases sitting between them. The CDR3 contains 15 residues. Germline loops: CDR1 SGHTA, CDR2 FQGNSA. The CDR3 DNA reads as TGTGCCAGCAGCTTAGCCGTAACACCGAATCAGCCCCAGCATTTT. It encodes CASSLAVTPNQPQHF.

This clonotype has ten or more counts. V gene TRBV6-2 or TRBV6-3 combines with J gene TRBJ2-7, with D possibly being TRBD1 or TRBD2 (5 bases each). This CDR3 is built from 13 residues. Trimming took off 2 bases at V and 6 bases at J, with 11 bases between the two ends. Germline V gene data show CDR1 as MNHEY and CDR2 as SVGEGT. CDR3 DNA: TGTGCCAGCAGTTACACAAGGGACGTCGAGCAGTACTTC. Its translation: CASSYTRDVEQYF.

This clonotype was seen only a few times. CDR3 in DNA: TGTGCCAGCAGCTTTGGGGCGCTCGGCCACAATGAGCAGTTCTTC. Translation gives CASSFGALGHNEQFF. V gene TRBV5-6 combines with J gene TRBJ2-1, with TRBD1 as a possible D gene (5 bases). From germline, CDR1 is SGHDT and CDR2 YYEEEE. V was clipped by 2 bases and J by 5 bases, with 14 bases between them. The CDR3 spans 15 residues.

The J gene is TRBJ2-3, the V gene TRBV7-3; D is possibly TRBD2 (5 bases). This CDR3 has 15 amino acids. Trimming stripped 5 bases from V and 1 base from J, with 13 bases between. Germline values: CDR1 SGHTA, CDR2 FQGTGA. For the CDR3, the DNA is TGTGCCAGCAGCAAGGAGGCAGTAGGCACAGATACGCAGTATTTT. This codes for CASSKEAVGTDTQYF.

This clonotype was observed at least ten times. The rearrangement links TRBV19 to TRBJ2-3, with 7 bases matching TRBD2. Germline V lookup: CDR1 LNHDA, CDR2 SQIVND (reference sequence). The CDR3 runs to 14 residues. After removal of 3 bases from V and 4 bases from J, the junction contained 4 bases not matched to a gene. In DNA form, the CDR3 reads TGTGCCAGTAGTATGAGCGGGACGTCAGATACGCAGTATTTT. This gives the protein CASSMSGTSDTQYF.

This clonotype has more than one count but fewer than ten. The chain is built from TRBV6-5 and TRBJ2-7, with D possibly matching TRBD2 (6 bases). Germline lookup yields CDR1 MNHEY and CDR2 SVGAGI. Trimming stripped 0 bases from V and 2 bases from J, with 11 bases between. The CDR3 is 15 amino acids. The CDR3 protein is CASSYSSGGPYEQYF. In DNA, the CDR3 is TGTGCCAGCAGTTACTCGAGCGGAGGGCCCTACGAGCAGTACTTC.

This clonotype has a count of ten or more. The chain carries TRBV28 and TRBJ2-7; TRBD2 aligns across 7 bases. CDR1 is MDHEN and CDR2 is SYDVKM in the germline V gene. This CDR3 region has 16 residues. Trimming removed 3 bases from V and 0 bases from J; junction bases left unmatched: 8. The CDR3 DNA is TGTGCCAGCAGTTTGGGGGGGGGAGGCAGCTCCTACGAGCAGTACTTC. Translating gives CASSLGGGGSSYEQYF.

The sample holds many counts of this clonotype. This chain links TRBV20-1 with TRBJ2-1, with 7 bases matching TRBD2. CDR1 DFQATT and CDR2 SNEGSKA come from the germline V gene (reference sequence). This CDR3 region has 14 residues. The V segment lost 3 bases and the J segment 8 bases; nucleotides outside the gene matches: 10. CDR3 DNA sequence: TGCAGTGCTAGTAGGCGCGGGAGTTATGATGAGCAGTTCTTC. Translating it yields CSASRRGSYDEQFF.

This clonotype was detected many times. V usage is TRBV7-2 and J usage is TRBJ2-2; the D call may be TRBD1 or TRBD2 (7 bases each). The germline V gene encodes CDR1 SGHTA and CDR2 FQGNSA. This CDR3 has 16 amino acids. The V end was cut by 6 bases, the J end by 0 bases, with 14 bases between. The CDR3 region is CASSRDSGANTGELFF. The CDR3 bases are TGTGCCAGCAGTCGGGACAGCGGGGCGAACACCGGGGAGCTGTTTTTT.